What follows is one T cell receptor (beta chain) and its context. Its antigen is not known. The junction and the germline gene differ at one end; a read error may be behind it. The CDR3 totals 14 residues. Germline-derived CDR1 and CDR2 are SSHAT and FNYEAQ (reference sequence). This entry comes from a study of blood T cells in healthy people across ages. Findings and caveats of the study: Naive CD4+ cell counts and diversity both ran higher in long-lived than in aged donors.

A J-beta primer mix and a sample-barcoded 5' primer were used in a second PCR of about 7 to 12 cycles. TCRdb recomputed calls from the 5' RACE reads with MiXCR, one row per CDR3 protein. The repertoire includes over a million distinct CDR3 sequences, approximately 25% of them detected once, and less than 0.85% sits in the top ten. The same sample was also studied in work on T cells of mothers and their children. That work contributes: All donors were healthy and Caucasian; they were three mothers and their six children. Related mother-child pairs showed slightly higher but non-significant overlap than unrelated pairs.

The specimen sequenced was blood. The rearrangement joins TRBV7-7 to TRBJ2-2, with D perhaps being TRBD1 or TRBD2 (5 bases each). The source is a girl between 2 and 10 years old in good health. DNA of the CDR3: TGTGCTAGCAGCCCGGGACCACGGCCCGGGGAGCTGTTTTTT. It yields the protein CASSPGPRPGELFF.